One sample yielded the 3 T cell receptor beta chains listed below, sequenced in a study of blood T cell repertoires in COVID-19. Libraries were prepared by immunoSEQ multiplex PCR; TCRdb keeps only in-frame clonotypes and omits some of them. The table lists around 260,000 clones, approximately 85% of them singletons. Sequences were obtained from PBMCs or T cells enriched from blood (not recorded which). These receptors all come from a woman in her 30s who had recovered from COVID-19.

A single count supports this clone. Other DNA variants within this sample encode the same CDR3. This chain connects TRBV27 to TRBJ1-2, with 9 bases aligning to TRBD1. Germline CDR1 reads MNHEY; CDR2 reads SMNVEV (reference sequence). J was trimmed by 8 bases and V by 6 bases; bases with no gene match: 4. The CDR3 has 12 amino acids. The CDR3 DNA reads TGTGCCAGCAGACGGACAGGGGAAGGCTACACCTTC. This codes for CASRRTGEGYTF.

In DNA, the CDR3 is TGCGCCAGCAGCTTGGCCGGGGACAGCTACGAGCAGTACTTC. Translated, it gives CASSLAGDSYEQYF. The J gene is TRBJ2-7, the V gene TRBV5-1, with 7 bases matching TRBD1. CDR1 SGHRS and CDR2 YFSETQ come from the germline V gene. CDR3 length: 14 residues. J lost 3 bases, V lost 0 bases, and 3 bases had no gene match.

This chain links TRBV25-1 with TRBJ2-7; 10 bases align to TRBD2. The V segment lost 1 base and the J segment 4 bases; nucleotides outside the gene matches: 10. The CDR3 is 17 amino acids. The V gene's germline CDR1 is MGHDK and CDR2 SYGVNS. The CDR3 here is CASSESPASGSPYEQYF. CDR3 nucleotides: TGTGCCAGCAGTGAATCCCCGGCTAGCGGGAGTCCGTACGAGCAGTACTTC.